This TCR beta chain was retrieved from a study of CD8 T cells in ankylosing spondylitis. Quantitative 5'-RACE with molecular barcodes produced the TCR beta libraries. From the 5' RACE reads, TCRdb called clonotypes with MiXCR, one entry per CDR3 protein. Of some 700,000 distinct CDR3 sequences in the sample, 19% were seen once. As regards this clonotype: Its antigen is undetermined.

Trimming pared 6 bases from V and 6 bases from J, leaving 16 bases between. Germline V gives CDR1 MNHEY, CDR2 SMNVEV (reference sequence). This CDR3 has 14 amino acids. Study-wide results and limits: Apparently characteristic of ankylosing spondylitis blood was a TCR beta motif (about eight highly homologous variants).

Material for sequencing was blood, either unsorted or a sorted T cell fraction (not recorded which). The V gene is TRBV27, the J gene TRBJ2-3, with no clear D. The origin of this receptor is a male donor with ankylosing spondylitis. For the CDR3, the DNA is TGTGCCAGCAGGACGGGTCTTAGAACGGATACGCAGTATTTT. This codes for CASRTGLRTDTQYF.